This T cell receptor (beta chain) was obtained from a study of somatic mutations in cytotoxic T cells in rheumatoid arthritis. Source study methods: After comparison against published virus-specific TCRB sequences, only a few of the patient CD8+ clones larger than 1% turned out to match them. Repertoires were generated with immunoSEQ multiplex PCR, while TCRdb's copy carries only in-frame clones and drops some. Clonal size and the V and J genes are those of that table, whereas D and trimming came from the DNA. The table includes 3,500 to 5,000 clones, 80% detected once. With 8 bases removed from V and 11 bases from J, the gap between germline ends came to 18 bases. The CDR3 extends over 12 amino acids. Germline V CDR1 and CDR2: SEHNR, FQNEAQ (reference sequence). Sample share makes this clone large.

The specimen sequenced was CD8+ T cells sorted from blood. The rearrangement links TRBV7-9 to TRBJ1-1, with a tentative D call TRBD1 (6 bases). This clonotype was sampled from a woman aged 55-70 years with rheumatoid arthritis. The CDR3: CASVIQTGTAFF. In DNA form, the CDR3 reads TGTGCCAGCGTTATACAGACAGGCACGGCTTTCTTT. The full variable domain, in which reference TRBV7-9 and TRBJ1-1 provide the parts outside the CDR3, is DTGVSQNPRHKITKRGQNVTFRCDPISEHNRLYWYRQTLGQGPEFLTYFQNEAQLEKSRLLSDRFSAERPKGSFSTLEIQRTEQGDSAMYLCASVIQTGTAFFGQGTRLTVV.